This passage covers 30 T cell receptor beta chains from one sample sequenced in a study of PD-L1 blockade in urothelial cancer (dated by TCRdb to about 2017). This specimen's time point label, interpreted: pretreatment tumor sample. Library creation used the immunoSEQ multiplex PCR assay. Here the immuneACCESS table is served through TCRdb, limited to in-frame sequences with V and J called. Missing clones are a known gap in these copies; in checked studies unresolved V genes cover under half, and the rest lacks a known reason. The sample table records 750 to 950 clones; about 40% of these occur just once. About 11% of the sample comes from the top ten. Sequencing used tumor tissue, obtained before atezolizumab (anti-PD-L1) treatment. All receptors come from a middle-aged man with urothelial cancer.

The rearrangement uses TRBV10-3 and TRBJ1-6, with unresolved D. Trimming removed 2 bases from V and 6 bases from J, with 5 bases in between. Germline V CDR1 and CDR2: ENHRY, SYGVKD. CDR3 length: 13 amino acids. CDR3 coding DNA: TGTGCCATCAGTGAGCGGGGTAATTCACCCCTCCACTTT. Protein: CAISERGNSPLHF.

By share of the sample, this clone is medium-sized (0.01 to 0.1%). The J gene is TRBJ2-7, the V gene TRBV6-7; D gene ambiguous. TRBV6-7 has ORF status, its function being uncertain. V was shortened by 8 bases and J by 5 bases, with 16 bases between the two germline ends. The CDR3 is 13 amino acids. Written as DNA, the CDR3 is TGTGCCAGCGGGCCCCCTACAAGCCACGAGCAGTACTTC. Translated, it gives CASGPPTSHEQYF.

By share, this clone ranks as medium-sized. V is TRBV6-8 and J is TRBJ1-6; D is ambiguous. The V end lost 0 bases, the J end lost 3 bases, and 15 bases lay between the germline ends. The CDR3 runs 18 residues. The V gene's germline CDR1 is MNHGY and CDR2 SAAAGT. The CDR3, as DNA: TGTGCCAGCAGTTACTCAGAACGATCTATGATCTATAATTCACCCCTCCACTTT. Encoded protein: CASSYSERSMIYNSPLHF.

This clone is categorized as medium-sized. The chain recombines TRBV6-8 with TRBJ2-1; tentative D call: TRBD2 (6 bases). This CDR3 region has 15 residues. V shed 6 bases and J shed 7 bases, with 19 bases lying between them. The germline V gene has CDR1 MNHGY and CDR2 SAAAGT. The DNA of the CDR3 is TGTGCCAGCAGCCCCCTCGTTGGGGGGTTGAATGAGCAGTTCTTC. Amino acids: CASSPLVGGLNEQFF.

The chain has TRBV6-8 and TRBJ2-7; TRBD1 matches 8 bases. CDR1 MNHGY and CDR2 SAAAGT come from the germline V gene. The V and J ends lost 6 bases and 3 bases, in that order; junction bases with no gene match: 4. The CDR3 has 13 amino acids. In DNA, the CDR3 is TGTGCCAGCAGGTACGGACAGGGCTACGAGCAGTACTTC. Its protein product is CASRYGQGYEQYF.

The CDR3 nucleotides read TGTGCCACCAGCAGTCAAAAGGGGGGCGGTGAGCAGTTCTTC. Amino acid sequence: CATSSQKGGGEQFF. V is TRBV15 and J is TRBJ2-1, with D perhaps matching TRBD1 or TRBD2 (6 bases each). CDR1 is LNHNV, CDR2 YYDKDF, per germline (reference sequence). V shed 3 bases and J shed 9 bases, with 15 bases lying between them. This CDR3 has 14 residues.

This clone has a handful of counts. The V call is TRBV12-5, the J call TRBJ2-1; perhaps TRBD2 as D (6 bases). CDR1 is LGHNT, CDR2 FRNRAP, per germline. This CDR3 contains 14 residues. CDR3 sequence: CASTLDYSYNEQFF. CDR3 coding DNA: TGTGCCAGCACCCTGGACTACTCCTACAATGAGCAGTTCTTC.

The chain recombines TRBV6-8 with TRBJ1-1; 8 positions match TRBD1. This CDR3 contains 12 residues. The germline V gene encodes CDR1 MNHGY and CDR2 SAAAGT. J lost 4 bases, V lost 7 bases, and 2 bases had no gene match. CDR3 in amino acids: CASTDRGTEAFF. Written as DNA, the CDR3 is TGTGCCAGCACCGACAGGGGCACTGAAGCTTTCTTT.

This chain joins TRBV19 and TRBJ1-1, with a tentative D call TRBD1 (5 bases). Germline CDR1 is LNHDA and CDR2 is SQIVND (reference sequence). The CDR3 contains 14 residues. Trimming shortened V by 6 bases and J by 3 bases, and 14 bases separated the two germline ends. DNA for the CDR3: TGTGCCAGTAGCTTCAGGGAGGGTTACACTGAAGCTTTCTTT. Protein: CASSFREGYTEAFF.

The chain links TRBV9 to TRBJ1-1, with no clear D. The CDR3 is made up of 14 amino acids. Trimming left V 0 bases short and J 2 bases short, with 8 bases between. The germline V gene has CDR1 SGDLS and CDR2 YYNGEE. The CDR3 protein is CASSVGQLNTEAFF. The CDR3 coding sequence is TGTGCCAGCAGCGTAGGGCAGCTCAACACTGAAGCTTTCTTT.

The chain links TRBV30 to TRBJ1-5; D remains unclear. CDR1 and CDR2 from the germline V gene are GTSNPN and SVGIG (reference sequence). The V and J ends lost 1 base and 8 bases respectively, with 12 bases between them. The CDR3 is 13 amino acids. The CDR3 loop reads CAWSGGLGEPQHF. In DNA form, the CDR3 reads TGTGCCTGGAGTGGTGGGTTGGGCGAGCCCCAGCATTTT.

This clone has more than one count but fewer than ten. This rearrangement joins TRBV11-3 to TRBJ2-3; TRBD1 or TRBD2 may be the D gene (5 bases each). The CDR3 is 14 residues long. From germline, CDR1 is SGHNT and CDR2 YENEEA. Trimming removed 3 bases from V and 2 bases from J, with 9 bases in between. Written as DNA, the CDR3 is TGTGCCAGCAGCTTGGGGGAATCCACAGATACGCAGTATTTT. Its protein is CASSLGESTDTQYF.

This chain connects TRBV6-1 to TRBJ2-7, with 8 bases that match TRBD2. The length of the CDR3 is 15 residues. CDR1 is MNHNS and CDR2 is SASEGT in the germline V gene. V lost 0 bases to trimming and J lost 5 bases; unmatched junction nucleotides: 6. The CDR3 coding sequence is TGTGCCAGCAGTGAAGCTGCGGGACTAGAAGACGAGCAGTACTTC. Amino acids: CASSEAAGLEDEQYF.

J is TRBJ2-7 and V is TRBV29-1; D perhaps matches TRBD1 (7 bases). CDR1 is SQVTM and CDR2 is ANQGSEA in the germline V gene. The CDR3 spans 13 residues. V lost 7 bases, J lost 3 bases, and 16 bases lay in between. The chain's CDR3 is CSASQGGYYEQYF. CDR3 bases: TGCAGCGCTTCGCAGGGGGGATACTACGAGCAGTACTTC.

CDR3 amino acids: CASSQETAGTDTQYF. In DNA form, the CDR3 reads TGTGCCAGCAGCCAAGAAACGGCCGGAACAGATACGCAGTATTTT. The chain links TRBV14 to TRBJ2-3, with D hard to call. Germline V CDR1 and CDR2: SGHDN, FVKESK. V lost 0 bases to trimming and J lost 3 bases, with 10 bases between them. The CDR3 runs 15 residues.

A few counts support this clone. This chain uses TRBV28 with TRBJ1-4; 8 bases are shared with TRBD1. Germline CDR1 reads MDHEN; CDR2 reads SYDVKM. The CDR3 runs to 14 residues. V gave up 5 bases and J gave up 5 bases; unmatched junction bases: 4. CDR3 coding DNA: TGTGCCAGCAGTCCAGGGGGCGCGAATGAAAAACTGTTTTTT. Translating gives CASSPGGANEKLFF.

The table lists this clone with a few counts. The CDR3 is CASSLDRDRDFHEQYV. The CDR3, as DNA: TGTGCCAGCAGCTTAGACCGGGACAGGGATTTCCACGAGCAGTACGTC. The V and J genes are TRBV7-5 and TRBJ2-7; TRBD1 is taken as the D call from the table, unchecked against the DNA. TRBV7-5 is recorded as a pseudogene. CDR3 size: 16 residues.

The rearrangement links TRBV28 to TRBJ2-7; 7 nucleotides align to TRBD1. The CDR3 covers 15 residues. Unmatched junction bases numbered 5, after V lost 3 bases and J lost 0 bases. CDR1 is MDHEN, CDR2 SYDVKM, per germline. CDR3 nucleotides: TGTGCCAGCAGTTTTGACAGGGAAAGCTCCTACGAGCAGTACGTC. Protein: CASSFDRESSYEQYV.

The chain carries TRBV19 and TRBJ1-5, with D uncertain. The CDR3 has 16 amino acids. Deletions cut 4 bases from V and 0 bases from J, with 13 bases between. Germline V lookup: CDR1 LNHDA, CDR2 SQIVND (reference sequence). The DNA of the CDR3 is TGTGCCAGTAGTACCCACGGAAGCCTTAGCAATCAGCCCCAGCATTTT. The encoded protein is CASSTHGSLSNQPQHF.

The chain links TRBV30 to TRBJ1-3; D not certain. This CDR3 is 12 amino acids long. Germline lookup yields CDR1 GTSNPN and CDR2 SVGIG (reference sequence). V was clipped by 0 bases and J by 4 bases, with 4 bases between them. CDR3 DNA: TGTGCCTGGAGTGTAAAGGGAAACACCATATATTTT. Protein product: CAWSVKGNTIYF.

This rearrangement joins TRBV28 to TRBJ1-5; D call uncertain. Germline CDR1 reads MDHEN; CDR2 reads SYDVKM. V shed 7 bases and J shed 4 bases, with 11 bases lying between them. There are 13 residues in the CDR3. The CDR3: CASNRKINQPQHF. The DNA of the CDR3 is TGTGCCAGCAATCGTAAAATTAATCAGCCCCAGCATTTT.

V usage is TRBV6-8 and J usage is TRBJ2-1; 12 positions match TRBD2. Germline trimming cut 4 bases from V and 7 bases from J; bases unmatched to any gene: 8. The V gene's germline CDR1 is MNHGY and CDR2 SAAAGT. There are 16 residues in the CDR3. This CDR3 reads CASSSWTSGKLNEQFF. In DNA form, the CDR3 reads TGTGCCAGCAGTTCGTGGACTAGCGGGAAATTAAATGAGCAGTTCTTC.

This clone was observed a handful of times. The chain couples TRBV9 to TRBJ2-1; maybe TRBD2 (6 bases). There are 14 residues in the CDR3. Germline CDR1 SGDLS, CDR2 YYNGEE. The germline V and J ends were trimmed by 1 base and 9 bases, with 14 bases remaining between them. The CDR3: CASSVPLLGGEQFF. The CDR3 region has the DNA TGTGCCAGCAGCGTACCCCTCCTGGGAGGTGAGCAGTTCTTC. The entire variable domain, with the rest obtained from reference TRBV9 and TRBJ2-1, is as follows: DSGVTQTPKHLITATGQRVTLRCSPRSGDLSVYWYQQSLDQGLQFLIQYYNGEERAKGNILERFSAQQFPDLHSELNLSSLELGDSALYFCASSVPLLGGEQFFGPGTRLTVL.

The gene calls are TRBV28 and TRBJ1-6; D is perhaps TRBD1 (5 bases). CDR1 and CDR2 from the germline V gene are MDHEN and SYDVKM. Trimming stripped 5 bases from V and 9 bases from J, with 14 bases between. The CDR3 sequence is 14 residues long. The DNA of the CDR3 is TGTGCCAGCAGTATCCCGGTCGGGGGTTCACCCCTCCACTTT. Protein sequence: CASSIPVGGSPLHF.

V is TRBV5-1 and J is TRBJ1-1; TRBD1 agrees at 9 bases. Germline CDR1 reads SGHRS; CDR2 reads YFSETQ. With 3 bases clipped from V and 5 bases from J, the junction kept 8 bases outside the gene matches. The CDR3 length is 15 residues. The CDR3 here is CASSWTTGGKTEAFF. CDR3 DNA sequence: TGCGCCAGCAGCTGGACCACAGGGGGCAAGACTGAAGCTTTCTTT.

The V gene is TRBV9, the J gene TRBJ1-1; D unresolved. Germline values: CDR1 SGDLS, CDR2 YYNGEE. The CDR3 runs 13 residues. Trimming pared 4 bases from V and 8 bases from J, leaving 15 bases between. The CDR3 loop is CASSPDPWGEAFF. CDR3 nucleotides: TGTGCCAGCAGCCCAGACCCGTGGGGAGAAGCTTTCTTT.

Sample share makes this clone large. The chain carries TRBV10-3 and TRBJ1-5; D may be TRBD1 (5 bases). This CDR3 has 16 residues. The germline V and J ends were trimmed by 2 bases and 5 bases, with 16 bases remaining between them. Germline V gene lookup returns CDR1 ENHRY and CDR2 SYGVKD. The CDR3 nucleotides are TGTGCCATCAGTGAGCATTCTGGGGCGTCGGATCAGCCCCAGCATTTT. Its translation is CAISEHSGASDQPQHF.

This clone was recorded once. This chain joins TRBV29-1 and TRBJ1-4; D might be TRBD1 (6 bases). Germline V lookup: CDR1 SQVTM, CDR2 ANQGSEA. This CDR3 has 13 residues. Trimming took 6 bases from V and 5 from J, leaving 13 bases between them. The CDR3 region is CSVRDTLNEKLFF. The CDR3 nucleotides are TGCAGCGTGCGGGACACCCTGAATGAAAAACTGTTTTTT. The full variable domain, completed using reference TRBV29-1 and TRBJ1-4, is SAVISQKPSRDICQRGTSLTIQCQVDSQVTMMFWYRQQPGQSLTLIATANQGSEATYESGFVIDKFPISRPNLTFSTLTVSNMSPEDSSIYLCSVRDTLNEKLFFGSGTQLSVL.

The chain carries TRBV15 and TRBJ1-5, with D unresolved. Trimming pared 1 base from V and 0 bases from J, leaving 13 bases between. CDR1 is LNHNV, CDR2 YYDKDF, per germline (reference sequence). The CDR3 runs 17 residues. CDR3 nucleotide sequence: TGTGCCACCAGCAGAGCCTACAGCTTATATAGCAATCAGCCCCAGCATTTT. This encodes CATSRAYSLYSNQPQHF.

This clone has more than one count but fewer than ten. The chain couples TRBV7-4 to TRBJ1-1; D is unresolved. Trimming cost V 2 bases and J 0 bases, with 7 bases left between them. Germline CDR1 SGHVT, CDR2 SQSDAQ. The CDR3 spans 14 residues. CDR3 protein: CASSLWGVNTEAFF. The CDR3 DNA is TGTGCCAGCAGCTTATGGGGTGTGAACACTGAAGCTTTCTTT.